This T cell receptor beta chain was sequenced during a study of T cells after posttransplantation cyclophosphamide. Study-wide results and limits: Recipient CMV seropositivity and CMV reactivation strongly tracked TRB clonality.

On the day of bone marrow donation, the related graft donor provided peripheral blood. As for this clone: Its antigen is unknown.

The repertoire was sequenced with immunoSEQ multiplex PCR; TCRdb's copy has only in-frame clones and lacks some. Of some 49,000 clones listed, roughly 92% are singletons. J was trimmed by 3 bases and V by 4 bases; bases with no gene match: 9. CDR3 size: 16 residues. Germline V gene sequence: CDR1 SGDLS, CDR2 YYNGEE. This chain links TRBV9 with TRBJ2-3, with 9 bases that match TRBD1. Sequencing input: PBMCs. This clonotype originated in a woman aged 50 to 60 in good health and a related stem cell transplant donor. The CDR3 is CASSLGDRGRTDTQYF. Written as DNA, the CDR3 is TGTGCCAGCAGCCTAGGTGACAGGGGGAGAACAGATACGCAGTATTTT.